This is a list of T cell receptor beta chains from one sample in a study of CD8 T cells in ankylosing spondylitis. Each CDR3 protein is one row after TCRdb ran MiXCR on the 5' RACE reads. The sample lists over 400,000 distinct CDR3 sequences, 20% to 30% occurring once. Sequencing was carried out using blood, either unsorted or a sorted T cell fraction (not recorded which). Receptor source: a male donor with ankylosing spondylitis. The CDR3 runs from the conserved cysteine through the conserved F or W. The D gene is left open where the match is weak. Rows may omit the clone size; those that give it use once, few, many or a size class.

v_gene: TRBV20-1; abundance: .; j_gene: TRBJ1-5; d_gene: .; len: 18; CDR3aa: CSARGSTGGLGGNQPQHF; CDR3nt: TGCAGTGCTAGAGGAAGCACTGGGGGGCTAGGTGGCAATCAGCCCCAGCATTTT
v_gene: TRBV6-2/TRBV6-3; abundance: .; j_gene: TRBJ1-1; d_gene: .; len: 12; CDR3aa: CASGGWSTEAFF; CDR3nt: TGTGCCAGCGGAGGTTGGAGCACTGAAGCTTTCTTT
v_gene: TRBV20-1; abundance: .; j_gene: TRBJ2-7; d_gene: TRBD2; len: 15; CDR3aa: CSAIIGTSGNYEQYF; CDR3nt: TGCAGTGCTATAATCGGGACTAGCGGCAACTACGAGCAGTACTTC
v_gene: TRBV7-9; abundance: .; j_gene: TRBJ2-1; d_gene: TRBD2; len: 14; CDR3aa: CASSFMGERGEQFF; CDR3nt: TGTGCCAGCAGCTTCATGGGGGAGCGGGGAGAGCAGTTCTTC
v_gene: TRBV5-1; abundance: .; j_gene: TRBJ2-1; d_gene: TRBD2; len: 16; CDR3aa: CASSETSGHPYNEQFF; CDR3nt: TGCGCCAGCAGCGAAACTAGCGGCCATCCCTACAATGAGCAGTTCTTC
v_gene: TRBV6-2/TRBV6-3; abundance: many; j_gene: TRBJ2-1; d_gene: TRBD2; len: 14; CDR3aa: CASSLAGDYGEQFF; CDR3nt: TGTGCCAGCAGTCTAGCGGGAGATTATGGTGAGCAGTTCTTC
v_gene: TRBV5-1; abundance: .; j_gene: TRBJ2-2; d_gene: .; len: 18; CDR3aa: CASSLDTPGGEDTGELFF; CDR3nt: TGCGCCAGCAGCTTGGATACGCCCGGGGGCGAGGACACCGGGGAGCTGTTTTTT
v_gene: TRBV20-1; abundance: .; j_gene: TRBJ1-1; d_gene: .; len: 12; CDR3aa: CSAVQGNTEAFF; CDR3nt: TGCAGTGCTGTACAGGGGAACACTGAAGCTTTCTTT
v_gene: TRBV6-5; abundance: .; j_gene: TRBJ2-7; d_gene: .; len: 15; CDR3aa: CASSYSSKQSPEQYF; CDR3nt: TGTGCCAGCAGTTACAGTTCAAAGCAGTCCCCCGAGCAGTACTTC
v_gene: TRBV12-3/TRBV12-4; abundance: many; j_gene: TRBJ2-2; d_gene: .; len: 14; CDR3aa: CASSLNGNTGELFF; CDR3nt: TGTGCCAGCAGTTTGAACGGGAACACCGGGGAGCTGTTTTTT
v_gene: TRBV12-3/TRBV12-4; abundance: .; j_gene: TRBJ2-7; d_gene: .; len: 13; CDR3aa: CASTFGPSYEQYF; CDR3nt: TGTGCCAGCACCTTCGGTCCTAGCTACGAGCAGTACTTC
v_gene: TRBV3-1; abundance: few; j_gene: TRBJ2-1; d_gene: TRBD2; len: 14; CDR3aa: CASSKREGRHEQFF; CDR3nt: TGTGCCAGCAGCAAGCGGGAGGGCCGACATGAGCAGTTCTTC
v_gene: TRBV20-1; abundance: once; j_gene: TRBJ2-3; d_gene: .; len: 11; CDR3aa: CSEQGTDTQYF; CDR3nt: TGCAGTGAGCAAGGCACAGATACGCAGTATTTT